The 21 T cell receptor beta chains below all came from one sample that was sequenced in a study of T cell repertoires in cytomegalovirus infection. TCRdb re-derived calls from the reads in MiXCR, one entry per CDR3 protein. The data contain 800,000 to 950,000 distinct CDR3 sequences, approximately 30% of them singletons. Antigen specificity for these receptors is unknown. The sequences come from cultured CD8+ T cells from PBMCs, collected from culture after CMV antigen stimulation. Receptors were obtained from a human donor in good health (CMV status not recorded). Some clones in this sample may be carry-over from other donors' samples.

In this sample, this clonotype turned up a few times. V and J are TRBV7-6 and TRBJ2-2, with D unresolved. The germline V and J ends were trimmed by 2 bases and 1 base, with 14 bases remaining between them. The CDR3 runs 17 residues. Germline V gives CDR1 SGHVS, CDR2 FNYEAQ. The CDR3 here is CASSLTWPNWNTGELFF. The CDR3 coding sequence is TGTGCCAGCAGCTTAACGTGGCCTAATTGGAACACCGGGGAGCTGTTTTTT.

In this sample, this clonotype turned up a few times. The junction departs from the called germline gene at one end, perhaps through a read error. V gene TRBV7-6 combines with J gene TRBJ2-7; 7 nucleotides match TRBD1. Germline V gene data show CDR1 as SGHVS and CDR2 as FNYEAQ. The CDR3 is 16 residues long. The CDR3 nucleotides are TGTGCTAGCAGCTTAAGTGGACAGGAAGACTCCTACGAGCAGTACTTC. This translates into CASSLSGQEDSYEQYF.

The rearrangement links TRBV12-3 or TRBV12-4 to TRBJ1-1; no reliable D call. The germline V and J ends were trimmed by 6 bases and 4 bases, with 9 bases remaining between them. The CDR3 sequence is 12 residues long. In DNA, the CDR3 is TGTGCCAGCAGAGGTAGTGGCACTGAAGCTTTCTTT. This codes for CASRGSGTEAFF.

This clonotype was observed a handful of times. This sequence joins TRBV6-5 and TRBJ1-5; D is perhaps TRBD1 (6 bases). The V end was cut by 5 bases, the J end by 7 bases, with 24 bases between. The CDR3 contains 17 residues. Germline V CDR1 and CDR2: MNHEY, SVGAGI. In DNA, the CDR3 is TGTGCCAGCAGTACCTTCTTTACAGGGACTCTTCCCCAGCCCCAGCATTTT. Its protein is CASSTFFTGTLPQPQHF.

Only a few counts were recorded for this clonotype. J is TRBJ2-2 and V is TRBV7-2, with TRBD2 identical over 11 bases. The CDR3 consists of 16 residues. The germline gives CDR1 SGHTA, CDR2 FQGNSA. V was pared by 6 bases and J by 6 bases, with 9 bases of the junction left unmatched. Here the CDR3 DNA reads TGTGCCAGCAGGATCACTAGCGGGGGAGTACCCGGGGAGCTGTTTTTT. This gives the protein CASRITSGGVPGELFF. Based on the CDR3 plus reference TRBV7-2 and TRBJ2-2, the full variable domain is GAGVSQSPSNKVTEKGKDVELRCDPISGHTALYWYRQSLGQGLEFLIYFQGNSAPDKSGLPSDRFSAERTGGSVSTLTIQRTQQEDSAVYLCASRITSGGVPGELFFGEGSRLTVL.

The chain uses TRBV23-1 and TRBJ2-7, with D perhaps TRBD2 (7 bases). TRBV23-1 is marked as an open reading frame, function uncertain. The V end was cut by 2 bases, the J end by 3 bases, with 20 bases between. The CDR3 covers 17 residues. The CDR3 region has the DNA TGCGCCAGCAGTCAAAGGGGGGGGAGGGTGCAACGCTACGAGCAGTACGTC. Protein sequence: CASSQRGGRVQRYEQYV.

The chain carries TRBV6-8 and TRBJ2-3; D might be TRBD2 (6 bases). CDR3 size: 16 residues. Germline values: CDR1 MNHGY, CDR2 SAAAGT. Trimming removed 3 bases at V and 2 bases at J, with 15 bases between. DNA for the CDR3: TGTGCCAGCAGTTATGGGCCTAGCGATCCCACAGATACGCAGTATTTT. Its protein product is CASSYGPSDPTDTQYF.

This clonotype has a handful of counts. The genes are TRBV9 and TRBJ2-1, with 9 bases lining up with TRBD2. This CDR3 has 16 residues. V shed 4 bases, J shed 8 bases, and the junction held 13 bases outside the gene matches. Germline V gene data show CDR1 as SGDLS and CDR2 as YYNGEE. CDR3 coding DNA: TGTGCCAGCAGCCCTCGGGGTAGCGGGGGTAAGGATGAGCAGTTCTTC. Amino acid sequence: CASSPRGSGGKDEQFF.

The genes are TRBV9 and TRBJ2-1; the D gene is possibly TRBD1 (5 bases). Per the germline V gene, CDR1 is SGDLS and CDR2 is YYNGEE. CDR3 length equals 16 residues. The V and J ends lost 0 bases and 4 bases respectively, with 14 bases between them. CDR3 sequence (DNA): TGTGCCAGCAGCGTAGCGACAGACCTAACGTACAATGAGCAGTTCTTC. This translates into CASSVATDLTYNEQFF.

In its sample, this clonotype was seen many times. V is TRBV7-6 and J is TRBJ2-1, with TRBD2 matching over 9 bases. The CDR3 length is 16 residues. Germline loops: CDR1 SGHVS, CDR2 FNYEAQ. Unmatched junction bases numbered 2, after V lost 2 bases and J lost 0 bases. The CDR3 reads CASSLKAGGSYNEQFF. The CDR3 DNA is TGTGCCAGCAGCTTAAAAGCGGGGGGCTCCTACAATGAGCAGTTCTTC.

This sequence joins TRBV19 and TRBJ1-2, with 12 bases matching TRBD1. This CDR3 contains 17 residues. Trimming cost V 7 bases and J 0 bases; bases outside gene matches: 9. Germline lookup yields CDR1 LNHDA and CDR2 SQIVND (reference sequence). CDR3 sequence (DNA): TGTGCCAGTACCTTATTGGGACAGGGGGCGGCTAACTATGGCTACACCTTC. Encoded protein: CASTLLGQGAANYGYTF.

There are a few counts of this clonotype. This chain joins TRBV12-3 or TRBV12-4 and TRBJ2-3; no definite D call. V was cut by 2 bases and J by 4 bases, with 13 bases left in between. This CDR3 spans 15 amino acids. CDR3 coding DNA: TGTGCCAGCAGTTTAATGGTAGGCGTCCCAGATACGCAGTATTTT. This encodes CASSLMVGVPDTQYF.

This clonotype was seen more than once but under ten times. The gene calls are TRBV14 and TRBJ2-1, with D unclear. Between the trimmed V and J ends, which lost 4 bases and 0 bases, there was a span of 22 bases. The germline V gene encodes CDR1 SGHDN and CDR2 FVKESK. CDR3 length: 19 residues. The CDR3 loop reads CASSPLGARHQSSYNEQFF. The CDR3 DNA reads as TGTGCCAGCAGCCCCCTAGGCGCGCGCCACCAGAGCTCCTACAATGAGCAGTTCTTC.

The chain links TRBV6-2 or TRBV6-3 to TRBJ2-1; possibly TRBD2 for D (5 bases). CDR3 size: 14 residues. Germline CDR1 reads MNHEY; CDR2 reads SVGEGT. The V and J ends lost 7 bases and 6 bases respectively, with 16 bases between them. The CDR3 protein is CASTLVRAGNEQFF. As DNA, the CDR3 is TGTGCCAGCACCCTCGTGAGGGCTGGCAATGAGCAGTTCTTC.

The CDR3 bases are TGTGCCAGCAGTGTGAATAGCAACACTGAAGCTTTCTTT. This encodes CASSVNSNTEAFF. The rearrangement uses TRBV2 and TRBJ1-1; D unresolved. Germline V gene sequence: CDR1 SNHLY, CDR2 FYNNEI. The CDR3 runs 13 residues. Trimming cost V 4 bases and J 2 bases, with 8 bases left between them.

Many counts were recorded for this clonotype. CDR3 coding DNA: TGTGCCAGCAGTCACTACAGGGATAACACTGAAGCTTTCTTT. Protein sequence: CASSHYRDNTEAFF. J is TRBJ1-1 and V is TRBV7-9; possible D gene TRBD1, 6 bases. Germline V gives CDR1 SEHNR, CDR2 FQNEAQ (reference sequence). This CDR3 spans 14 amino acids. V gave up 6 bases and J gave up 2 bases, with 13 bases separating them.

This sequence joins TRBV6-1 and TRBJ1-2; D remains unclear. V lost 0 bases and J 5 bases, leaving 7 bases between the germline ends. This CDR3 region has 13 residues. Germline V CDR1 and CDR2: MNHNS, SASEGT. In nucleotides, the CDR3 is TGTGCCAGCAGTGAAGCCCGTCGATATGGCTACACCTTC. It is translated as CASSEARRYGYTF.

The rearrangement joins TRBV19 to TRBJ2-2; no definite D call. This CDR3 is built from 14 residues. Germline V CDR1 and CDR2: LNHDA, SQIVND (reference sequence). The ends were cut back, 9 bases at V and 3 bases at J, with 14 bases in the middle. This CDR3 is CASVKREDTGELFF. In nucleotides, the CDR3 is TGTGCCAGCGTTAAACGCGAGGACACCGGGGAGCTGTTTTTT.

The chain combines TRBV20-1 with TRBJ2-1; 9 bases match TRBD2. Germline values: CDR1 DFQATT, CDR2 SNEGSKA (reference sequence). The CDR3 spans 17 residues. V lost 0 bases, J lost 5 bases, and 11 bases stayed unmatched. The CDR3 DNA reads TGCAGTGCTAGAGACGGACTAGCGACATCCAAGGACAATGAGCAGTTCTTC. It yields the protein CSARDGLATSKDNEQFF.

This clonotype was detected many times. V usage is TRBV7-8 and J usage is TRBJ2-1; 7 nucleotides match TRBD2. The germline CDR1 and CDR2 sequences are SGHVS and FQNEAQ. The CDR3 is 16 amino acids. The V gene end was trimmed by 5 bases and the J gene end by 0 bases; junction bases not matched to a gene: 7. In nucleotides, the CDR3 is TGTGCCAGCAGCCCGGGACTACCAAGCTCCTACAATGAGCAGTTCTTC. Amino acids: CASSPGLPSSYNEQFF.

In this sample, this clonotype turned up once. The gene calls are TRBV7-4 and TRBJ2-7; D may be TRBD1 (6 bases). V was clipped by 1 base and J by 6 bases, with 13 bases between them. CDR1 and CDR2 from the germline V gene are SGHVT and SQSDAQ. This CDR3 spans 14 amino acids. CDR3 loop: CASSLGTAVSEQYF. The CDR3 DNA is TGTGCCAGCAGCTTAGGGACAGCAGTGTCCGAGCAGTACTTC.